What follows are 20 T cell receptor beta chains derived from one specimen sequenced in a study of identical twins. TCRdb re-analysed the 5' RACE reads in MiXCR, keeping a single row per CDR3 protein. The sample has around 490,000 distinct CDR3 sequences, approximately 14% seen once. These data were likewise used in another study, on yellow fever vaccine responses in identical twins.

Sequenced: CD4+ T cells sorted from blood. The receptor source for this set is a woman under 30 in good health.

On this clonotype itself: Sequence at one end of the junction differs from germline and may be a read error. The V call is TRBV2, the J call TRBJ2-7, with 10 bases aligning to TRBD1. This CDR3 is built from 11 residues. Germline CDR1 reads SNHLY; CDR2 reads FYNNEI. The DNA for the CDR3 is TGTGCCAGCAGTCCGCCGGGACAGGGGAACTTC. Its translation: CASSPPGQGNF.

CDR3 loop: CASSQDLSNTEAFF. CDR3 coding DNA: TGTGCCAGCAGCCAAGATCTTAGCAACACTGAAGCTTTCTTT. The genes are TRBV14 and TRBJ1-1; D ambiguous. V lost 0 bases, J lost 2 bases, and 7 bases lay in between. Looked up from germline, CDR1 is SGHDN and CDR2 is FVKESK. The CDR3 consists of 14 residues.

In its sample, this clonotype was seen a few times. V gene TRBV27 combines with J gene TRBJ2-7; possible D gene TRBD1, 5 bases. The CDR3 covers 14 residues. The ends were cut back, 7 bases at V and 0 bases at J, with 13 bases in the middle. Per germline, CDR1 MNHEY and CDR2 SMNVEV (reference sequence). The CDR3 DNA is TGTGCCAGCAAGACGGTGACAGCCTCCTACGAGCAGTACTTC. Translated: CASKTVTASYEQYF.

In this sample, this clonotype turned up many times. CDR3 DNA sequence: TGCAGTGCTAGAGATCTATCGGGCAGCCCCTACTCCTACGAGCAGTACTTC. Its protein is CSARDLSGSPYSYEQYF. The gene calls are TRBV20-1 and TRBJ2-7; the D is unclear. This CDR3 comprises 17 residues. Germline V lookup: CDR1 DFQATT, CDR2 SNEGSKA (reference sequence). V shed 0 bases and J shed 0 bases, with 18 bases lying between them.

This clonotype was observed many times. The chain is built from TRBV4-3 and TRBJ2-3, with D unclear. Germline V gene sequence: CDR1 LGHNA, CDR2 YSLEER. This CDR3 has 16 residues. V shed 0 bases and J shed 3 bases, with 13 bases lying between them. CDR3 residues: CASSQEASRTTDTQYF. The CDR3 DNA sequence: TGCGCCAGCAGCCAAGAGGCGTCTAGAACGACAGATACGCAGTATTTT.

The J gene is TRBJ1-6, the V gene TRBV6-2 or TRBV6-3, with D possibly matching TRBD1 (5 bases). This CDR3 has 15 amino acids. Germline loops: CDR1 MNHEY, CDR2 SVGEGT. Deletions cut 6 bases from V and 7 bases from J, with 16 bases between. The CDR3 nucleotides read TGTGCCAGCAGGTTACGGAAGACAGCAAATTCACCCCTCCACTTT. Residues: CASRLRKTANSPLHF.

This clonotype was counted a single time. This chain connects TRBV24-1 to TRBJ1-5; TRBD1 matches at 7 bases. CDR3 size: 13 residues. Looked up from germline, CDR1 is KGHDR and CDR2 is SFDVKD. J was trimmed by 7 bases and V by 5 bases; bases with no gene match: 4. CDR3: CATSATGNQPQHF. Here the CDR3 DNA reads TGTGCCACCAGTGCGACAGGGAACCAGCCCCAGCATTTT.

In this sample, this clonotype turned up a few times. The chain joins TRBV3-1 to TRBJ1-2; no clear D. CDR3 length equals 15 residues. V was shortened by 4 bases and J by 0 bases, with 12 bases between the two germline ends. The germline gives CDR1 LGHDT, CDR2 YNNKEL (reference sequence). Here the CDR3 reads CASSPQNRPNYGYTF. The DNA of the CDR3 is TGTGCCAGCAGCCCACAGAACAGACCTAACTATGGCTACACCTTC.

In its sample, this clonotype was seen a few times. This chain uses TRBV6-1 with TRBJ2-7; maybe TRBD1 (8 bases). Looked up from germline, CDR1 is MNHNS and CDR2 is SASEGT. With 6 bases removed from V and 2 bases from J, the gap between germline ends came to 11 bases. There are 13 residues in the CDR3. The CDR3 nucleotides are TGTGCCAGCAGACAGGGGGGGACCTACGAGCAGTACTTC. Its protein product is CASRQGGTYEQYF.

The rearrangement uses TRBV6-1 and TRBJ2-1, with 10 bases aligning to TRBD1. The J segment lost 7 bases and the V segment lost 4 bases, leaving 7 bases of the junction unmatched. The CDR3 spans 15 residues. Germline V CDR1 and CDR2: MNHNS, SASEGT. CDR3 DNA: TGTGCCAGCAGTGGGTGGGACAGGGGCCTAAATGAGCAGTTCTTC. Translating gives CASSGWDRGLNEQFF.

The chain combines TRBV6-6 with TRBJ2-7; no definite D call. Germline-derived CDR1 and CDR2 are MNHNY and SVGAGI (reference sequence). The CDR3 contains 12 residues. V was trimmed by 2 bases and J by 5 bases, leaving 7 bases between them. CDR3 bases: TGTGCCAGCAGTTACGTTGCAGACGAGCAGTACTTC. This sequence encodes CASSYVADEQYF.

CDR3 in amino acids: CASSPDRDYDTEAFF. CDR3 sequence (DNA): TGCGCCAGCAGCCCGGACCGGGACTATGACACTGAAGCTTTCTTT. The chain employs TRBV5-1 and TRBJ1-1; TRBD1 is a possible D gene (5 bases). Germline CDR1 reads SGHRS; CDR2 reads YFSETQ. V was clipped by 4 bases and J by 3 bases, with 16 bases between them. This CDR3 comprises 15 residues.

This chain uses TRBV6-1 with TRBJ2-2; D uncertain. From germline, CDR1 is MNHNS and CDR2 SASEGT. The CDR3 consists of 13 residues. The V gene lost 4 bases and the J gene lost 3 bases, with 6 bases spanning the gap. CDR3 sequence reads: CASSGTDTGELFF. CDR3 nucleotides: TGTGCCAGCAGTGGGACCGACACCGGGGAGCTGTTTTTT.

This clonotype has just a few counts. The rearrangement uses TRBV20-1 and TRBJ1-6; D gene unclear. This CDR3 is built from 15 residues. Germline assignment: CDR1 DFQATT and CDR2 SNEGSKA (reference sequence). V shed 0 bases and J shed 7 bases, with 13 bases lying between them. The CDR3 sequence: CSARDVALQNSPLHF. The CDR3 region has the DNA TGCAGTGCTAGAGATGTAGCCCTCCAAAATTCACCCCTCCACTTT.

This clonotype was observed a handful of times. The V call is TRBV4-2, the J call TRBJ2-1; D is possibly TRBD1 or TRBD2 (6 bases each). V was trimmed by 4 bases and J by 5 bases, leaving 18 bases between them. Looked up from germline, CDR1 is LGHNA and CDR2 is YNFKEQ. CDR3 size: 16 residues. The CDR3 sequence: CASSPLWGRGHNEQFF. CDR3 DNA sequence: TGTGCCAGCAGCCCCCTCTGGGGGCGGGGCCACAATGAGCAGTTCTTC.

The rearrangement links TRBV11-2 to TRBJ2-5; D remains unclear. Germline V CDR1 and CDR2: SGHAT, FQNNGV. There are 14 residues in the CDR3. V was trimmed by 3 bases and J by 0 bases, leaving 8 bases between them. CDR3 in amino acids: CASSFNRDQETQYF. The CDR3 DNA sequence: TGTGCCAGCAGCTTTAACCGGGACCAAGAGACCCAGTACTTC.

V gene TRBV6-1 combines with J gene TRBJ2-7, with D maybe TRBD2 (6 bases). Germline V gene sequence: CDR1 MNHNS, CDR2 SASEGT. CDR3 length: 14 residues. V lost 4 bases and J 5 bases, leaving 15 bases between the germline ends. This CDR3 is CASSAEGWQDEQYF. The CDR3 DNA sequence: TGTGCCAGCAGTGCGGAGGGGTGGCAAGACGAGCAGTACTTC.

The chain is built from TRBV5-5 and TRBJ1-5, with TRBD1 matching over 10 bases. The V gene's germline CDR1 is SGHKS and CDR2 YYEKEE (reference sequence). V shed 3 bases and J 9 bases; nucleotides not matched to a gene: 6. CDR3 length: 14 amino acids. The CDR3 reads CASSSGTGVRPQHF. The CDR3 coding sequence is TGTGCCAGCAGCTCCGGGACAGGGGTTCGGCCCCAGCATTTT. Combining the CDR3 with reference TRBV5-5 and TRBJ1-5 gives the whole variable domain DAGVTQSPTHLIKTRGQQVTLRCSPISGHKSVSWYQQVLGQGPQFIFQYYEKEERGRGNFPDRFSARQFPNYSSELNVNALLLGDSALYLCASSSGTGVRPQHFGDGTRLSIL.

This clonotype was seen more than once but under ten times. V is TRBV6-2 or TRBV6-3 and J is TRBJ2-7; D uncertain. CDR1 and CDR2 (germline): MNHEY, SVGEGT. The CDR3 runs to 13 residues. The germline V and J ends were trimmed by 5 bases and 3 bases, with 11 bases remaining between them. The CDR3 DNA sequence: TGTGCCAGCAGTGGTACACGTTACTACGAGCAGTACTTC. It is translated as CASSGTRYYEQYF.

This clonotype was observed a handful of times. The rearrangement links TRBV12-3 or TRBV12-4 to TRBJ2-1; 8 nucleotides line up with TRBD1. V lost 6 bases and J lost 1; bases outside the gene matches: 5. CDR3 length: 15 amino acids. As DNA, the CDR3 is TGTGCCAGCAGCCGCGGACAGGGTTCCTACAATGAGCAGTTCTTC. This encodes CASSRGQGSYNEQFF.